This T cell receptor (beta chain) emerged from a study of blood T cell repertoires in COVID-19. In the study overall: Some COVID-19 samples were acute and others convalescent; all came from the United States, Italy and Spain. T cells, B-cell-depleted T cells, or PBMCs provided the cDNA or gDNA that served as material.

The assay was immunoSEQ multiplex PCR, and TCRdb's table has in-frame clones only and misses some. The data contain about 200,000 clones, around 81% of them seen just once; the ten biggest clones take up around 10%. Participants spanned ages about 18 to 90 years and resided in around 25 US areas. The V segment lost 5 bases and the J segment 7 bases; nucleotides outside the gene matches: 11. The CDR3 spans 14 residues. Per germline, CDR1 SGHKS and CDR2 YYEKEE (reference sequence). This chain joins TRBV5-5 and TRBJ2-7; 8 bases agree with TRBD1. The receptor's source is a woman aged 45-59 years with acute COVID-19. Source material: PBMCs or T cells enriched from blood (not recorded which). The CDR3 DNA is TGTGCCAGCAGGAACCCGGGACAGGCCTTAGAGCAGTACTTC. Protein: CASRNPGQALEQYF.